The T cell receptor beta chain under discussion was sequenced for a study of T cells in Graves' hyperthyroidism and ophthalmopathy. Study outcomes and limitations: Blood shared most expanded thyroid clonotypes above 0.001. Ophthalmopathy was told apart from stable hyperthyroidism by a 13 V-J model.

A patient was excluded if there was uncontrolled infection, other autoimmune disease, pregnancy or lactation. This clonotype appeared many times. Antigen: not known. The V end lost 3 bases, the J end lost 0 bases, and 7 bases lay between the germline ends. CDR1 and CDR2 from the germline V gene are SGHTA and FQGNSA. The CDR3 has 14 residues. RNA transcripts served as the template for amplifying TCR beta CDR3 regions. The primer set for the first-round RT-PCR of the TCR CDR3 was HTBI. TCRdb reprocessed the multiplex PCR reads with MiXCR, giving one entry per CDR3 protein. This table holds roughly 600,000 distinct CDR3 sequences, about 15% found once.

The sample taken for sequencing was blood. V gene TRBV7-2 combines with J gene TRBJ2-3; D remains unclear. This TCR came from a woman in her 50s with Graves' ophthalmopathy. The chain's CDR3 is CASSFAQSTDTQYF. CDR3 coding DNA: TGTGCCAGCAGCTTTGCACAGAGCACAGATACGCAGTATTTT.